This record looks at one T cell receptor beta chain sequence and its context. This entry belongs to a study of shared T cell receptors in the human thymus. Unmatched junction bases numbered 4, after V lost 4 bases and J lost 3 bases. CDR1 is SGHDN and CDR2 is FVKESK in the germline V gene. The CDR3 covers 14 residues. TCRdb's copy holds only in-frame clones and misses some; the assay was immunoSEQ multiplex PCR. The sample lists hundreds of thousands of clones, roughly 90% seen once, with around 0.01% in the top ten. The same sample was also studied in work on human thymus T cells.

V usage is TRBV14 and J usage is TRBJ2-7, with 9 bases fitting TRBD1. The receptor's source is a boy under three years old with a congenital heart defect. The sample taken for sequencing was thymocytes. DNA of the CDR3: TGTGCCAGCAGCCGGGGACAGGGTGGCTACGAGCAGTACTTC. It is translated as CASSRGQGGYEQYF.